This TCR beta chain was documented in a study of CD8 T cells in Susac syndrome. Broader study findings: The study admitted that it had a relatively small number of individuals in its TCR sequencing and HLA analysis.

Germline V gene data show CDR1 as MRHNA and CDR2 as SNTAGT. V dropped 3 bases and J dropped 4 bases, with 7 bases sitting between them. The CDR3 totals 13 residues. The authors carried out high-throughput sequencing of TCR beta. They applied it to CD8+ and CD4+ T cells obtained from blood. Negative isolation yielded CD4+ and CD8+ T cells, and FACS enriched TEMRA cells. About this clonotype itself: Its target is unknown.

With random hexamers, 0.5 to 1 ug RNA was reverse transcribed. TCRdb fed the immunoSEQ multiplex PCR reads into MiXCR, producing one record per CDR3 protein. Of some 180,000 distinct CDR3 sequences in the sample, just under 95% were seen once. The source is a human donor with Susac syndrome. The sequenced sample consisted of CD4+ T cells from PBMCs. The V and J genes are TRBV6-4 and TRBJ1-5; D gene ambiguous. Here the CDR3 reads CASSEELNQPQHF. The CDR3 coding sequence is TGTGCCAGCAGTGAAGAACTTAATCAGCCCCAGCATTTT.